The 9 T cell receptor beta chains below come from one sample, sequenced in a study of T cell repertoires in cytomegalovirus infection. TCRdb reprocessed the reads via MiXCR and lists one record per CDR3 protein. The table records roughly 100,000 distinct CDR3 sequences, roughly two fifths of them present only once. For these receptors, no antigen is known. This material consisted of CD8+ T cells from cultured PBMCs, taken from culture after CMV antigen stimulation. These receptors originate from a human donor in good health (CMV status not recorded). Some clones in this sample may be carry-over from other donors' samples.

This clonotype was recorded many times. The CDR3 loop is CASSLEALDYGYTF. CDR3 sequence (DNA): TGTGCCAGCAGCTTAGAGGCCCTGGACTATGGCTACACCTTC. This rearrangement joins TRBV7-6 to TRBJ1-2, with no clear D. The CDR3 runs to 14 residues. Trimming removed 1 base at V and 3 bases at J, with 9 bases between. Germline CDR1 SGHVS, CDR2 FNYEAQ.

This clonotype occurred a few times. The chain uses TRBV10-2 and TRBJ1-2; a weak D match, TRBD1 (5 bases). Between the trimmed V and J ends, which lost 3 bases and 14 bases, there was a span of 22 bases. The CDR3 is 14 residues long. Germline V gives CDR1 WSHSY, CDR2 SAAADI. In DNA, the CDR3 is TGCGCCAGCAGTGACGGGACGACGCTTGAGGGTCGGACCTTC. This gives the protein CASSDGTTLEGRTF.

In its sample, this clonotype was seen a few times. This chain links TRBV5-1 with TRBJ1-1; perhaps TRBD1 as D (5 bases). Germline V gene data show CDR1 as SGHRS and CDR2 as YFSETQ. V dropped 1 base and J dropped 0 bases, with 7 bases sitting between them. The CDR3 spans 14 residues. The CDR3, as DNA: TGCGCCAGCAGCTTGATAGGGGTGAACACTGAAGCTTTCTTT. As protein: CASSLIGVNTEAFF.

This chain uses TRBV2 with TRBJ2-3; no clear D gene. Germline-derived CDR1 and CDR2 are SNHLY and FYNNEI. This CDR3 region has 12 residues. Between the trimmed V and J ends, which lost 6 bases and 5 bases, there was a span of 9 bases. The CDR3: CASSWMGDTQYF. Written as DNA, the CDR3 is TGTGCCAGCAGCTGGATGGGAGATACGCAGTATTTT. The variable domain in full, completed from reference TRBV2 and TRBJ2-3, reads EPEVTQTPSHQVTQMGQEVILRCVPISNHLYFYWYRQILGQKVEFLVSFYNNEISEKSEIFDDQFSVERPDGSNFTLKIRSTKLEDSAMYFCASSWMGDTQYFGPGTRLTVL.

Here the CDR3 DNA reads TGCAGCGTTGACGGGAACCTCGGGGGGAGGGACGCAAACTTTTATACGCAGTATTTT. Translation gives CSVDGNLGGRDANFYTQYF. The rearrangement links TRBV29-1 to TRBJ2-3, with 7 bases aligning to TRBD2. Trimming took 3 bases from V and 7 from J; bases not matched to a gene: 25. CDR1 and CDR2 from the germline V gene are SQVTM and ANQGSEA. The CDR3 is 19 amino acids.

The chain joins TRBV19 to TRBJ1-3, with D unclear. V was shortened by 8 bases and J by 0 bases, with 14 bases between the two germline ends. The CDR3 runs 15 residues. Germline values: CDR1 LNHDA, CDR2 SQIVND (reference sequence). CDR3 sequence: CASWSWLSSGNTIYF. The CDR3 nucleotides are TGTGCCAGTTGGAGCTGGCTAAGCTCTGGAAACACCATATATTTT. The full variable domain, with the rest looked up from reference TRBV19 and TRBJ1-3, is DGGITQSPKYLFRKEGQNVTLSCEQNLNHDAMYWYRQDPGQGLRLIYYSQIVNDFQKGDIAEGYSVSREKKESFPLTVTSAQKNPTAFYLCASWSWLSSGNTIYFGEGSWLTVV.

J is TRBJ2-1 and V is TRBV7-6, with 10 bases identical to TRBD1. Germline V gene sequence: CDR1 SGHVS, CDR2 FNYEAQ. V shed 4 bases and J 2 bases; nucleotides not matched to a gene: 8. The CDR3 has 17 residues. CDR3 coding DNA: TGTGCCAGCAGCTCTAGGACAGGGGGAAGCACCTACAATGAGCAGTTCTTC. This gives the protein CASSSRTGGSTYNEQFF.

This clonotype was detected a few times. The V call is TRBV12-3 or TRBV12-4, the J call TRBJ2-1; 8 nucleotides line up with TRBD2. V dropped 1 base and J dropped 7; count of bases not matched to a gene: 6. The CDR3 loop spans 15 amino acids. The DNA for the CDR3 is TGTGCCAGCAGTTTAGTCGGGGGGGGCGATAATGAGCAGTTCTTC. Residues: CASSLVGGGDNEQFF.

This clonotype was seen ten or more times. The CDR3: CASSLGTVYNEQFF. In nucleotides, the CDR3 is TGTGCCAGCAGTCTGGGGACAGTCTACAATGAGCAGTTCTTC. The J gene is TRBJ2-1, the V gene TRBV12-3 or TRBV12-4, with TRBD1 matching 7 bases. This CDR3 comprises 14 residues. V shed 5 bases, J shed 3 bases, and the junction held 4 bases outside the gene matches.